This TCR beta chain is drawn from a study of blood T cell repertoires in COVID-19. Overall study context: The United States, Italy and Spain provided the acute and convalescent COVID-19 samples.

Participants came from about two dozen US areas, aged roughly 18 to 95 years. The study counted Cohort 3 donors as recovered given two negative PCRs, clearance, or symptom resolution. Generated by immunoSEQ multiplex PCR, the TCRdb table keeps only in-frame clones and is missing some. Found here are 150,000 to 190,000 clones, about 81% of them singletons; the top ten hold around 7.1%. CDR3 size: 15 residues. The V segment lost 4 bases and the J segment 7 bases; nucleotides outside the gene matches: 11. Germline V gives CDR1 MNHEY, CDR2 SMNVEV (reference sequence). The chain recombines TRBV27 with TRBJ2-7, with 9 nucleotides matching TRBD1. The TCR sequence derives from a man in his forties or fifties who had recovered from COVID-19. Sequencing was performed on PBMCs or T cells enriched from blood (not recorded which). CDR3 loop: CASSSSGTGLREQYF. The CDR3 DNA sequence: TGTGCCAGCAGTTCCTCCGGGACAGGGCTGAGGGAGCAGTACTTC.